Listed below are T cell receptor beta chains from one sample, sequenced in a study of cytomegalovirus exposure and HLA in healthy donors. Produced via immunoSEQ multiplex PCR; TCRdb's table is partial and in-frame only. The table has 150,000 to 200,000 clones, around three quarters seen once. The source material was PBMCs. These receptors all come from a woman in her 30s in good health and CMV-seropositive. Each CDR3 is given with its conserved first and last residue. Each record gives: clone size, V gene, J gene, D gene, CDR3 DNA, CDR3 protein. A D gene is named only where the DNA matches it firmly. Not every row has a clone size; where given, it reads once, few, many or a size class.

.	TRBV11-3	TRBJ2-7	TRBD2	TGTGCCAGCAGCTCAATCCGCGGGGGAGAGCAGTACTTC	CASSSIRGGEQYF
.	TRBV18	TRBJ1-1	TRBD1	TGTGCCAGCGCGAAAGGGGGCGACACTGAAGCTTTCTTT	CASAKGGDTEAFF
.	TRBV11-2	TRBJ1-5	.	TGTGCCAGCAGCTTGATGCGGAATCAGCCCCAGCATTTT	CASSLMRNQPQHF
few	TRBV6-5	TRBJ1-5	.	TGTGCCAGCAGTTACTCGTACACTCAGCCCCAGCATTTT	CASSYSYTQPQHF
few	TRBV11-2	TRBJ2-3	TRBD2	TGTGCCAGCAGACATCTAGCGGGAGAGGCAGATACGCAGTATTTT	CASRHLAGEADTQYF
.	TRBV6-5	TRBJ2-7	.	TGTGCCAGCACCCCTTCCCAGGGCGACTCCTACGAGCAGTACTTC	CASTPSQGDSYEQYF
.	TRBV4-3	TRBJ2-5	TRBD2	TGCGCCAGCAGCCAAGATAGATATGGGGAGGGCGAATCAGAGACCCAGTACTTC	CASSQDRYGEGESETQYF
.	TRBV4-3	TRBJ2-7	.	TGCGCCAGCAGCCAAGAGGGCCAGGGGCCCTACGAGCAGTACTTC	CASSQEGQGPYEQYF
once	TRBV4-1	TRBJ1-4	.	TGCGCCAGCAGCCAAACGAGGCAGGGTGATGAAAAACTGTTTTTT	CASSQTRQGDEKLFF
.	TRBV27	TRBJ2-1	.	TGTGCCAGCACCATAGATGGGGAGGCCTCCTACAATGAGCAGTTCTTC	CASTIDGEASYNEQFF
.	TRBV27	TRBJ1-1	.	TGTGCCAGCAGCCCGCCAGAGGGAGGCGCTGAAGCTTTCTTT	CASSPPEGGAEAFF
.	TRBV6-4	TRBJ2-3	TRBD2	TGTGCCAGCAGTGACGGAGTCGGGGGGACAGATACGCAGTATTTT	CASSDGVGGTDTQYF
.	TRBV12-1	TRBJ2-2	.	TGTGCCAGCAGCCCGCGGGGGGGCGCGACCGGGGAGCTGTTTTTT	CASSPRGGATGELFF
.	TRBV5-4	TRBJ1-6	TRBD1	TGTGCCAGCAGCTTAGTTCAGGGGGCTAGTTCACCCCTCCACTTT	CASSLVQGASSPLHF
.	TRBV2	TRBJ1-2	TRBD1	TGTGCCAGCTGGAGGGGGCTGTATGGCTACACCTTC	CASWRGLYGYTF
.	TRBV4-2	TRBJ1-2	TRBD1	TGTGCCAGCAGCCAAGTCTCCACGGGACAGACCTTCTATGGCTACACCTTC	CASSQVSTGQTFYGYTF
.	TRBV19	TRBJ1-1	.	TGTGCCAGTAGTCAGGGCCCCACTGAAGCTTTCTTT	CASSQGPTEAFF
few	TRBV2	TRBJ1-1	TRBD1	TGTGCCAGCAGTGGGGGGACAGGGAACACTGAAGCTTTCTTT	CASSGGTGNTEAFF
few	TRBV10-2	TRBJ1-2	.	TGCGCCAGCAGTGAGACAGGGTATGGCTACACCTTC	CASSETGYGYTF
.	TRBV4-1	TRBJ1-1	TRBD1	TGCGCCAGCAGCCAATCGGACAGGGGACGGTGGAAGCCTGAAGCTTTCTTT	CASSQSDRGRWKPEAFF
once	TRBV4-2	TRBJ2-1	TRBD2	TGTGCCAGCAGCCAAGAACGGGGACTATTTTACAATGAGCAGTTCTTC	CASSQERGLFYNEQFF
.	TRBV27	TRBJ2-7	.	TGTGCCAGCAGTTTTCAGCGCCGAGGGTACGAGCAGTACTTC	CASSFQRRGYEQYF
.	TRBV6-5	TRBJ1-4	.	TGTGCCAGCAGTTACAACCGGGGGAATGAAAAACTGTTTTTT	CASSYNRGNEKLFF
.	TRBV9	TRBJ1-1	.	TGTGCCAGCAGCCCCAACCCGCAGGACACTGAAGCTTTCTTT	CASSPNPQDTEAFF
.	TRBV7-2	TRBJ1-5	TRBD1	TGTGCCAGCAGCCGAACACAGGGGTTTGAGCAGCCCCAGCATTTT	CASSRTQGFEQPQHF
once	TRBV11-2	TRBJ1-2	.	TGTGCCAGCAGCATACAAACGGGTGGCTACACCTTC	CASSIQTGGYTF
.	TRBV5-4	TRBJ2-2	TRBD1	TGTGCCAGCAGCTTTGGGACAGCGAACACCGGGGAGCTGTTTTTT	CASSFGTANTGELFF
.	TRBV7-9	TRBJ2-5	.	TGTGCCAGCAGCTCTACTAACAATCTGGAGACCCAGTACTTC	CASSSTNNLETQYF
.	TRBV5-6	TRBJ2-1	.	TGTGCCAGCAGCTTGGAAAGACTCCTTTTCTTC	CASSLERLLFF
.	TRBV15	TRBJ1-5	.	TGTGCCACCAGTTTGTCAGGGAACAATCAGCCCCAGCATTTT	CATSLSGNNQPQHF
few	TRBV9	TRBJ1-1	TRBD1	TGTGCCAGCAGCCCTCTCGGGAAAGGGACAGGGAAAGCTTTCTTT	CASSPLGKGTGKAFF
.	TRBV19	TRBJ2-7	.	TGTGCCAGTACCACCGGGGGTGACGAGCAGTACTTC	CASTTGGDEQYF
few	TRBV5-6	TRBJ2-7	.	TGTGCCAGCAGCTTCAGGGGTTCGGGTCACGAGCAGTACTTC	CASSFRGSGHEQYF
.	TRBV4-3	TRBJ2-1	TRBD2	TGCGCCAGCAGCCAAGTAAGGACTAGGGGTATCGAGCAGTTCTTC	CASSQVRTRGIEQFF
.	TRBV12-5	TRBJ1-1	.	TGTGCTAGTGGCCCAAAGGGGTCCTCGACTGAAGCTTTCTTT	CASGPKGSSTEAFF
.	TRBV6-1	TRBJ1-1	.	TGTGCCAGCAGTCTTCTCCCTGACACTGAAGCTTTCTTT	CASSLLPDTEAFF
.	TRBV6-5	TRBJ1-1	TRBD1	TGTGCCAGCACCAAGGGACAGCAGAACACTGAAGCTTTCTTT	CASTKGQQNTEAFF
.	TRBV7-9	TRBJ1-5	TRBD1	TGTGCCAGCAGCCTCTACAGGGGGCAGCCCCAGCATTTT	CASSLYRGQPQHF
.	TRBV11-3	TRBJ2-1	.	TGTGCCAGCAGCTTAGGAGGGGGTTCCTACAATGAGCAGTTCTTC	CASSLGGGSYNEQFF
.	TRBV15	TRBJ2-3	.	TGTGCCACCAGCAGACAGGACGGGAGAGGAGATACGCAGTATTTT	CATSRQDGRGDTQYF
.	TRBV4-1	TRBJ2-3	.	TGCGCCAGCAGCCAAGTGGGGGGGGCTAGAGATACGCAGTATTTT	CASSQVGGARDTQYF
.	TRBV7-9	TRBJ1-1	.	TGTGCCAGCAGCCACTGGAACACTGAAGCTTTCTTT	CASSHWNTEAFF
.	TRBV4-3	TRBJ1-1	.	TGCGCCAGCAGCCAAGACACGGGACTCGGGGTGAACACTGAAGCTTTCTTT	CASSQDTGLGVNTEAFF
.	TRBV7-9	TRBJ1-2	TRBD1	TGTGCCAGCAGCCACTCGACAGGGCGAGCTAACTATGGCTACACCTTC	CASSHSTGRANYGYTF
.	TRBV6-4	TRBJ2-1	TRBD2	TGTGCCAGCAGTGCTGTAGCGGGAGGGACCTACAATGAGCAGTTCTTC	CASSAVAGGTYNEQFF
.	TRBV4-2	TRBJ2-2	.	TGTGCCAGCAGCCAAGAGGGTATGGCGGCGTGGCGGCCGGGCGGGGAGCTGTTTTTT	CASSQEGMAAWRPGGELFF
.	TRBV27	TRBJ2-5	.	TGTGCCAGCAGTTCGTCTAGCTCCGGGACCCAGTACTTC	CASSSSSSGTQYF
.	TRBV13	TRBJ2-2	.	TGTGCCAGCAGCCACACACAGGGATTAACAGTCGGGGAGCTGTTTTTT	CASSHTQGLTVGELFF
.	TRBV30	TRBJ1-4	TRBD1	TGTGCCTGGAGTCTACAGGGGGCTAATGAAAAACTGTTTTTT	CAWSLQGANEKLFF
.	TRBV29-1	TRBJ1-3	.	TGCAGCGTTCTCCTACCTAGCTCTGGAAACACCATATATTTT	CSVLLPSSGNTIYF
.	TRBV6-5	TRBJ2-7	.	TGTGCCAGCAGTTACACGGGGAACTACGAGCAGTACTTC	CASSYTGNYEQYF
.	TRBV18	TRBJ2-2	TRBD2	TGTGCCAGCTCACCATCCCTAGCGGGAGTACTGACCGGGGAGCTGTTTTTT	CASSPSLAGVLTGELFF
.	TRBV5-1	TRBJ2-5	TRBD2	TGCGCCAGCAGCTTGGGGCTACTAGCGGAACAAGAGACCCAGTACTTC	CASSLGLLAEQETQYF
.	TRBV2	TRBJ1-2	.	TGTGCCAGCAGAGCAGTGGGCGGCTACACCTTC	CASRAVGGYTF
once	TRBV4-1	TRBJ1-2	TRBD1	TGCGCCAGCAGGAATTTAACAGGGGCACGCTATGGCTACACCTTC	CASRNLTGARYGYTF
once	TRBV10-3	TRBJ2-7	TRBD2	TGTGCCATCAGTGAGTCGGGCGGGAGCTCCTACGAGCAGTACTTC	CAISESGGSSYEQYF
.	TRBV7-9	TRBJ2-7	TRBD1	TGTGCCAGCAGCTTAACAGGGGGCCTACCCTACGAGCAGTACTTC	CASSLTGGLPYEQYF